These T cell receptor beta chains were read from a single sample in a study of shared clonotypes between healthy human individuals. Here immunoSEQ multiplex PCR was the method, and the copy in TCRdb shows in-frame clones only, minus some. The sample has about 1.1 million clones, about 84% seen once. Sequencing was done on a sample of memory CD4+ T cells from PBMCs. The receptors derive from a man younger than 35 in good health. Some clones in this sample may be carry-over from other donors' samples. CDR3s include the opening cysteine and the closing phenylalanine or tryptophan. The D gene is left open where the match is weak. Part of the rows lack a size; the others show once, few, many or a class for expanded clones.

d_call	j_call	v_call	clone_size	cdr3_aa	cdr3_nt
TRBD1	TRBJ1-4	TRBV4-1	NA	CASSQEFGRGRSGEKLFF	TGCGCCAGCAGCCAAGAGTTCGGGAGGGGGCGAAGTGGCGAAAAACTGTTTTTT
TRBD2	TRBJ2-5	TRBV14	NA	CASSPRTRSGSQTQYF	TGTGCCAGCAGCCCTAGGACTAGGTCGGGGTCTCAGACCCAGTACTTC
TRBD2	TRBJ2-1	TRBV2	NA	CASSGGTSGRAGGEQFF	TGTGCCAGCAGTGGCGGGACTAGCGGGAGGGCCGGTGGGGAGCAGTTCTTC
NA	TRBJ2-5	TRBV19	NA	CATSRRHQETQYF	TGTGCCACATCTCGGAGGCATCAAGAGACCCAGTACTTC
NA	TRBJ2-7	TRBV5-1	NA	CASSYTSGPYEQYF	TGCGCCAGCAGTTACACCAGCGGCCCCTACGAGCAGTACTTC
TRBD2	TRBJ2-1	TRBV2	NA	CASARLAEFSYNEQFF	TGTGCCAGCGCCCGACTAGCGGAGTTCTCCTACAATGAGCAGTTCTTC
TRBD1	TRBJ1-5	TRBV9	NA	CASSVGGTGDGNQPQHF	TGTGCCAGCAGCGTAGGCGGGACAGGGGATGGCAATCAGCCCCAGCATTTT
NA	TRBJ2-6	TRBV27	NA	CASSFLDSGANVLTF	TGTGCCAGCAGTTTCCTGGACTCTGGGGCCAACGTCCTGACTTTC
TRBD2	TRBJ2-1	TRBV14	NA	CASSQPGLARLQFF	TGTGCCAGCAGCCAACCCGGACTAGCGAGGTTGCAGTTCTTC
NA	TRBJ2-3	TRBV18	NA	CASSPDRRSTDTQYF	TGTGCCAGCTCACCTGACAGGAGAAGCACAGATACGCAGTATTTT
NA	TRBJ1-4	TRBV14	few	CASSQGASFGEKLFF	TGTGCCAGCAGCCAAGGGGCCTCATTCGGTGAAAAACTGTTTTTT
NA	TRBJ1-5	TRBV18	NA	CASSPVYDNSNQPQHF	TGTGCCAGCTCACCAGTTTATGACAATAGCAATCAGCCCCAGCATTTT
NA	TRBJ2-3	TRBV6-1	NA	CASSEAAQSTDTQYF	TGTGCCAGCAGTGAAGCGGCTCAGTCCACAGATACGCAGTATTTT
NA	TRBJ2-5	TRBV18	NA	CASSRAQGPQYF	TGTGCCAGCAGCCGGGCCCAGGGGCCCCAGTACTTC
NA	TRBJ2-2	TRBV9	NA	CASSVGPTGELFF	TGTGCCAGCAGCGTAGGACCCACCGGGGAGCTGTTTTTT
NA	TRBJ1-2	TRBV5-1	NA	CASSFTESGGYTF	TGCGCCAGCAGCTTCACGGAATCCGGTGGCTACACCTTC
NA	TRBJ1-3	TRBV9	NA	CASSGTSGETDSGNTIYF	TGTGCCAGCAGCGGAACGTCAGGGGAGACCGACTCTGGAAACACCATATATTTT
NA	TRBJ1-5	TRBV4-2	NA	CASSQAAGGNQPQHF	TGTGCCAGCAGCCAAGCGGCAGGCGGCAATCAGCCCCAGCATTTT
NA	TRBJ2-2	TRBV9	few	CASSAGTANTGELFF	TGTGCCAGCAGTGCCGGGACTGCCAACACCGGGGAGCTGTTTTTT
NA	TRBJ2-7	TRBV2	NA	CASRESGTGTYEQYF	TGTGCCAGCCGGGAGTCCGGGACGGGTACCTACGAGCAGTACTTC
NA	TRBJ2-3	TRBV27	NA	CASSLSLVLADTQYF	TGTGCCAGCAGTTTATCACTAGTTTTGGCAGATACGCAGTATTTT
NA	TRBJ1-5	TRBV15	NA	CATSRDRGVSNQPQHF	TGTGCCACCAGCAGAGATAGAGGGGTCAGCAATCAGCCCCAGCATTTT
NA	TRBJ1-2	TRBV6-5	NA	CASSYSGQVVGGYTF	TGTGCCAGCAGTTACTCTGGCCAGGTCGTCGGTGGCTACACCTTC
NA	TRBJ2-5	TRBV7-2	NA	CASSFGQQETQYF	TGTGCCAGCAGCTTCGGACAGCAAGAGACCCAGTACTTC
NA	TRBJ2-3	TRBV5-1	once	CASSSGASTDTQYF	TGCGCCAGCAGCTCCGGGGCTAGCACAGATACGCAGTATTTT
NA	TRBJ1-5	TRBV2	NA	CASSEEGARQPQHF	TGTGCCAGCAGTGAGGAAGGGGCACGGCAGCCCCAGCATTTT
TRBD1	TRBJ1-4	TRBV4-3	NA	CASSQDLAGGVEKLFF	TGCGCCAGCAGCCAAGATCTGGCAGGGGGCGTTGAAAAACTGTTTTTT
NA	TRBJ2-2	TRBV30	NA	CAWSGVRNTGELFF	TGTGCCTGGAGTGGGGTCCGTAACACCGGGGAGCTGTTTTTT
NA	TRBJ2-1	TRBV5-1	NA	CASSLKHDGHEQFF	TGCGCCAGCAGCTTGAAGCACGATGGCCATGAGCAGTTCTTC
TRBD1	TRBJ2-7	TRBV6-5	NA	CASSYRTGGYEQYF	TGTGCCAGCAGTTACAGGACAGGGGGCTACGAGCAGTACTTC